Listed below are T cell receptor beta chains from one sample, sequenced in a study of response to subunit inactivated influenza vaccine. One entry per CDR3 protein, called by TCRdb with MiXCR from the RT-PCR reads. This sample has about 520,000 distinct CDR3 sequences, with approximately 7.8% found just once. The material sequenced was PBMCs from blood, taken around 25 months after vaccination. All receptors come from a man between 50 and 69 years old who received an inactivated influenza vaccine. Both conserved end residues are part of each CDR3. The D gene is left open where the match is weak. Size is stated for part of the rows, as once, few or many counts, or as a class when the clone is expanded.

D gene | J gene | V gene | clone size | CDR3 protein | CDR3 DNA
. | TRBJ1-2 | TRBV3-1 | . | CASSQGIGTYGYTF | TGTGCCAGCAGCCAAGGAATAGGGACTTATGGCTACACCTTC
. | TRBJ1-5 | TRBV12-3/TRBV12-4 | many | CASSHGENQPQHF | TGTGCCAGCAGTCACGGGGAAAATCAGCCCCAGCATTTT
. | TRBJ2-7 | TRBV20-1 | . | CSAWRVPSYEQYF | TGCAGTGCCTGGCGGGTCCCCTCCTACGAGCAGTACTTC
. | TRBJ1-2 | TRBV5-1 | few | CASSLATRGARGYTF | TGCGCCAGCAGCTTGGCCACTCGAGGGGCCCGTGGCTACACCTTC
. | TRBJ1-5 | TRBV4-3 | many | CASSQDFGGWGNQPQHF | TGCGCCAGCAGCCAAGATTTCGGGGGCTGGGGCAATCAGCCCCAGCATTTT
TRBD2 | TRBJ2-7 | TRBV28 | few | CASSLGTSGRAVQYF | TGTGCCAGCAGCCTCGGGACTAGCGGGAGGGCCGTGCAGTACTTC
. | TRBJ1-3 | TRBV5-1 | few | CASSLEARVGNTIYF | TGCGCCAGCAGCTTGGAGGCCAGGGTTGGAAACACCATATATTTT
TRBD1 | TRBJ2-5 | TRBV4-1 | few | CASSQRGTGGIQETQYF | TGCGCCAGCAGCCAAAGAGGCACAGGGGGAATTCAAGAGACCCAGTACTTC
TRBD1 | TRBJ1-6 | TRBV6-2/TRBV6-3 | few | CASSAGTGHSPLHF | TGTGCCAGCAGTGCCGGGACAGGACATTCACCCCTCCACTTT
TRBD2 | TRBJ2-3 | TRBV11-2 | . | CASSFYSGISTDTQYF | TGTGCCAGCAGCTTTTATAGCGGGATTAGCACAGATACGCAGTATTTT
. | TRBJ2-6 | TRBV2 | few | CASSPTGGANVLTF | TGTGCCAGCAGTCCCACGGGTGGGGCCAACGTCCTGACTTTC